This T cell receptor beta chain was captured in a study of preoperative IRX-2 immunotherapy in early breast cancer (dated by TCRdb to about 2019). The protocol used for the library was the immunoSEQ multiplex PCR assay. Here the immuneACCESS table is served through TCRdb, limited to in-frame sequences with V and J called. Missing clones are a known gap in these copies; in checked studies unresolved V genes cover under half, and the rest lacks a known reason. For this sample there are about 42,000 clones; 60% to 85% appear just once. Roughly 1.2% of the sample lies in the top ten. Trimming takes 7 bases off V and 5 bases off J; junction bases not matched to a gene: 9. Per the germline V gene, SGHRS is the CDR1 and YFSETQ is the CDR2. Taken from cysteine to phenylalanine, the CDR3 has 15 residues. Only CDR3 DNA is held: 45 bases, read in frame from base 1. The treatment or condition label corresponds to: preoperative locoregional IRX-2 cytokine immunotherapy. The samples were obtained from a phase Ib study that tested preoperative, locoregional IRX-2 cytokine immunotherapy designed to prime immune responses. The donors were early-stage breast cancer patients who were given IRX-2 prior to surgery.

As concerns this clone: Its antigen has not been determined. There are no base qualities to consult, and no much larger clone falls within one base.

The TCR comes from a human donor with breast cancer. Here the chain combines TRBV5-1 and TRBJ2-3, with 11 junctional bases fitting TRBD2. The source was tumor tissue, collected after IRX-2 immunotherapy. The bases read TGCGCCAGCGCTTATAGCGGGGGGGCATTAGATACGCAGTATTTT. This codes for CASAYSGGALDTQYF.